This T cell receptor beta chain was obtained from a study of blood T cell repertoires in COVID-19. Study-level background: The United States, Italy and Spain were the sources of the acute and convalescent COVID-19 samples. T cells, B-cell-depleted T cells, or PBMCs provided the cDNA or gDNA that served as material.

Germline V gene lookup returns CDR1 SGHRS and CDR2 YFSETQ. The CDR3 length is 16 residues. V shed 2 bases and J 4 bases; nucleotides not matched to a gene: 5. Original analysis: Amplification with reference gene primers provided the estimates of nucleated cell counts. The assay was immunoSEQ multiplex PCR, and TCRdb's table has in-frame clones only and misses some. The DNA gave D and trimming, while V, J and clone size come from that table. The table lists 350,000 to 550,000 clones, around 89% of them singletons, with around 4.4% in the top ten. In its sample, this clone was seen a few times. This sequence was found in a woman in her 30s with acute or convalescent COVID-19. The genes are TRBV5-1 and TRBJ1-6, with 8 bases fitting TRBD1. The sequenced sample consisted of peripheral blood. The CDR3 protein is CASSLSGQAYNSPLHF. CDR3 bases: TGCGCCAGCAGCTTATCGGGACAGGCGTATAATTCACCCCTCCACTTT.